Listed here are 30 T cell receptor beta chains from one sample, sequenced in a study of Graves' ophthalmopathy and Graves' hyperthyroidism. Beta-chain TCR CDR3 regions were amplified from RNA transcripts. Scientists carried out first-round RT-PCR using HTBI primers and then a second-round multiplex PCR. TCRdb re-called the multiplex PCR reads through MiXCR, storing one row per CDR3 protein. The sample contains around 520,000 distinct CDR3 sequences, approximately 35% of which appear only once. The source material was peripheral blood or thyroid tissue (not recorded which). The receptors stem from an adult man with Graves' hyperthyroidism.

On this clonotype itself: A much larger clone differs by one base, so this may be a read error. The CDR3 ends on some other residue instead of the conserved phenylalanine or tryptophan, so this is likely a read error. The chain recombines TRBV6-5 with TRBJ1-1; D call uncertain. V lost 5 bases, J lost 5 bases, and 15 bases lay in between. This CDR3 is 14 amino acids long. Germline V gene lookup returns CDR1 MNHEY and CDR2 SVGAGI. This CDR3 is CASSETWAGTEAFV. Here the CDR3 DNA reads TGTGCCAGCAGTGAAACCTGGGCCGGGACTGAAGCTTTCGTT.

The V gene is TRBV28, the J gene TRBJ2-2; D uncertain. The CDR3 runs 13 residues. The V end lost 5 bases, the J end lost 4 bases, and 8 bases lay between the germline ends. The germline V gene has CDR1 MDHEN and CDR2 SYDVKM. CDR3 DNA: TGTGCCAGCAGTACCGACGGCACCGGGGAGCTGTTTTTT. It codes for CASSTDGTGELFF.

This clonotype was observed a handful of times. The CDR3 DNA is TGTGCCAGTAGTATCCCCCCCCCAGGGCCTGAAGCTTTCTTT. Its protein is CASSIPPPGPEAFF. The chain is built from TRBV19 and TRBJ1-1, with D possibly matching TRBD1 (5 bases). Trimming shortened V by 3 bases and J by 6 bases, and 14 bases separated the two germline ends. Looked up from germline, CDR1 is LNHDA and CDR2 is SQIVND (reference sequence). CDR3 length: 14 amino acids.

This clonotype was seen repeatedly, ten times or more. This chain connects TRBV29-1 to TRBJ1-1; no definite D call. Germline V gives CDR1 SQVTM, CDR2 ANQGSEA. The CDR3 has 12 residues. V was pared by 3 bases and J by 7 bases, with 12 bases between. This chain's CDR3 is CSVDRSVSEAFF. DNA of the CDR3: TGCAGCGTTGACCGGTCAGTAAGTGAAGCTTTCTTT.

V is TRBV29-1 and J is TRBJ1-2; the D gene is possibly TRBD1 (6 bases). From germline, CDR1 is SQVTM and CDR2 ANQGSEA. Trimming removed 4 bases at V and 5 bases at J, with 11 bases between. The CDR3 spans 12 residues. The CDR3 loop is CSVVEGGYGYTF. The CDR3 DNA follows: TGCAGCGTTGTTGAGGGGGGTTATGGCTACACCTTC. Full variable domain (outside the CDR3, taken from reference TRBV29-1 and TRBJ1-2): SAVISQKPSRDICQRGTSLTIQCQVDSQVTMMFWYRQQPGQSLTLIATANQGSEATYESGFVIDKFPISRPNLTFSTLTVSNMSPEDSSIYLCSVVEGGYGYTFGSGTRLTVV.

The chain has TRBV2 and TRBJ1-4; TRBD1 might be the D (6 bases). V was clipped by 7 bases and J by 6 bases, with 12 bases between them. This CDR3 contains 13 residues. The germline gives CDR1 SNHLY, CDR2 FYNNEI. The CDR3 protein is CASNGGQDEKLFF. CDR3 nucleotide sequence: TGTGCCAGCAATGGGGGGCAAGATGAAAAACTGTTTTTT.

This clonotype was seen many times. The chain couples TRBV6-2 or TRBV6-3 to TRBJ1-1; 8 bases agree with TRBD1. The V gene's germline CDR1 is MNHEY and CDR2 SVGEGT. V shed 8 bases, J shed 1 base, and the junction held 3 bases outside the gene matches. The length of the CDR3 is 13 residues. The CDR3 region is CASDDRGNTEAFF. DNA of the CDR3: TGTGCCAGCGATGACAGGGGGAACACTGAAGCTTTCTTT.

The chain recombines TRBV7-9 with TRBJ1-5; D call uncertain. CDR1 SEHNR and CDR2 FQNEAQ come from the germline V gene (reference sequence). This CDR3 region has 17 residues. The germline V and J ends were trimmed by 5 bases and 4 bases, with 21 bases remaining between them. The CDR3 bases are TGTGCCAGCAGCGAGTTTTGGAGGTCAGGACTTAATCAGCCCCAGCATTTT. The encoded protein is CASSEFWRSGLNQPQHF.

The CDR3 bases are TGCAGCGTTGAAGGACTAGTTCGGGGCACCATATATTTT. The encoded protein is CSVEGLVRGTIYF. This sequence joins TRBV29-1 and TRBJ1-3; unclear D gene. The CDR3 sequence is 13 residues long. Trimming removed 1 base at V and 9 bases at J, with 13 bases between. Looked up from germline, CDR1 is SQVTM and CDR2 is ANQGSEA.

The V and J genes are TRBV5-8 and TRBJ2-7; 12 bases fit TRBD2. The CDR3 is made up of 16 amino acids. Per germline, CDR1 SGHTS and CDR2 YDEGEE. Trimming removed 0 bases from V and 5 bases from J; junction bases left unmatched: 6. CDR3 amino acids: CASSLGLAGVGDEQYF. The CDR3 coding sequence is TGTGCCAGCAGCTTGGGACTAGCGGGAGTCGGGGACGAGCAGTACTTC.

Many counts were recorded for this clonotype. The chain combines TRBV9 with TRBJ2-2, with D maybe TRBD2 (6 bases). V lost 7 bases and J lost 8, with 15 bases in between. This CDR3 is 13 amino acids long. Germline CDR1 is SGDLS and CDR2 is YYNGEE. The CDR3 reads CASGGTSSGELFF. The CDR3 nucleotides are TGTGCCAGCGGGGGGACCTCTTCGGGGGAGCTGTTTTTT. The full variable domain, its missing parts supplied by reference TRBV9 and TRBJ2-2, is DSGVTQTPKHLITATGQRVTLRCSPRSGDLSVYWYQQSLDQGLQFLIQYYNGEERAKGNILERFSAQQFPDLHSELNLSSLELGDSALYFCASGGTSSGELFFGEGSRLTVL.

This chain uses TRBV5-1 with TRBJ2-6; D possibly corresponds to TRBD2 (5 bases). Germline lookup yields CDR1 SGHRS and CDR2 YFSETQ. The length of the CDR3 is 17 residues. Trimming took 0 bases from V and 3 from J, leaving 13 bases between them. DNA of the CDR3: TGCGCCAGCAGCTTGGCCGGGATAGCCTATGGGGCCAACGTCCTGACTTTC. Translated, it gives CASSLAGIAYGANVLTF. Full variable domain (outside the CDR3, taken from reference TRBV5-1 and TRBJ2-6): KAGVTQTPRYLIKTRGQQVTLSCSPISGHRSVSWYQQTPGQGLQFLFEYFSETQRNKGNFPGRFSGRQFSNSRSEMNVSTLELGDSALYLCASSLAGIAYGANVLTFGAGSRLTVL.

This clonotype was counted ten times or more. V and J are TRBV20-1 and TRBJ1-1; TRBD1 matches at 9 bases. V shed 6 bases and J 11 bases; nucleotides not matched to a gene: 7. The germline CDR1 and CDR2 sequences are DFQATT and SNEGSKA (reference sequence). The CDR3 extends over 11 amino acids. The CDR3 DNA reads TGCAGTGCCTCGGACAGGGGACGGGCTTTCTTT. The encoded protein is CSASDRGRAFF.

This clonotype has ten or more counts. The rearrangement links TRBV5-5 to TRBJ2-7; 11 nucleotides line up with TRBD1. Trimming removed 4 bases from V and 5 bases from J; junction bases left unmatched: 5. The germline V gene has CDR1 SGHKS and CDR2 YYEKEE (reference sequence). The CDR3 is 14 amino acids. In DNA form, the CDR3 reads TGTGCCAGCAGCGTCGGACAGGGGGCTGACGAGCAGTACTTC. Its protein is CASSVGQGADEQYF.

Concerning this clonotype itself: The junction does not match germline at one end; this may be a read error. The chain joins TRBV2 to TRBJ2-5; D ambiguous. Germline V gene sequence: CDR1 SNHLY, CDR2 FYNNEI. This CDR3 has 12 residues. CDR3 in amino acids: CAISKDQETQYF. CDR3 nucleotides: TGTGCCATCAGTAAGGACCAAGAGACCCAGTACTTC.

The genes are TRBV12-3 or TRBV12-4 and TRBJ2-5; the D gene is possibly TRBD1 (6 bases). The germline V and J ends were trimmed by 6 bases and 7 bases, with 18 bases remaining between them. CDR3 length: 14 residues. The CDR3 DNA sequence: TGTGCCAGCAGGCCGGACAGTTGGGGTGGGACCCAGTACTTC. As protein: CASRPDSWGGTQYF.

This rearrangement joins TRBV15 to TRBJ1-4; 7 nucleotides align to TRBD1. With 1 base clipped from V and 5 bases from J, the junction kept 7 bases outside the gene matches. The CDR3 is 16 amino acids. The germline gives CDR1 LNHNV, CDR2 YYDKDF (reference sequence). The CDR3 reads CATSRVTQGRNEKLFF. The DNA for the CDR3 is TGTGCCACCAGCAGAGTGACACAGGGGAGGAATGAAAAACTGTTTTTT.

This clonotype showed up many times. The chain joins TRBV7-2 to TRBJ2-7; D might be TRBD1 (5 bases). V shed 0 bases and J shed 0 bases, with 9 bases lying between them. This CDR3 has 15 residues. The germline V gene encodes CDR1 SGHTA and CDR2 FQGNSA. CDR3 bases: TGTGCCAGCAGCTTAGCAGGGGTAAGCTCCTACGAGCAGTACTTC. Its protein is CASSLAGVSSYEQYF.

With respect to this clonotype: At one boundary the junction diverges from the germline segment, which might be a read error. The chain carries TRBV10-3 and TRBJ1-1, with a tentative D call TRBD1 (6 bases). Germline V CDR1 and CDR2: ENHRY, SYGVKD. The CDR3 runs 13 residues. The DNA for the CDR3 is TGTGCCAGCAGTTCCCTCAGGGGTTCTGAAGCTTTCTTT. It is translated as CASSSLRGSEAFF.

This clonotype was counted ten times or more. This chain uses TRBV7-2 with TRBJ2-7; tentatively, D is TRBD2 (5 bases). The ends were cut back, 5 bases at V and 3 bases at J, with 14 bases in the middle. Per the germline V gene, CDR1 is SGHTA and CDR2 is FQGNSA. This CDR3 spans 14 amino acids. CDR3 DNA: TGTGCCAGCAGCACTAGTGTTACCCACTACGAGCAGTACTTC. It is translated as CASSTSVTHYEQYF.

CDR3 bases: TGCGCCAGCAGTGAGTCCGGACTCGAGATGCATAGCTCCTACGAGCAGTACTTC. This codes for CASSESGLEMHSSYEQYF. The chain recombines TRBV10-1 with TRBJ2-7; TRBD2 might be the D (5 bases). The CDR3 extends over 18 amino acids. Germline V gene sequence: CDR1 WNHNN, CDR2 SYGVQD (reference sequence). Trimming left V 0 bases short and J 0 bases short, with 18 bases between.

The CDR3 protein is CAIGDGTHPYEQYF. The DNA of the CDR3 is TGTGCCATCGGAGACGGAACCCACCCCTACGAGCAGTACTTC. The V gene is TRBV10-3, the J gene TRBJ2-7; D is ambiguous. This CDR3 comprises 14 residues. With 8 bases removed from V and 2 bases from J, the gap between germline ends came to 16 bases. From germline, CDR1 is ENHRY and CDR2 SYGVKD.

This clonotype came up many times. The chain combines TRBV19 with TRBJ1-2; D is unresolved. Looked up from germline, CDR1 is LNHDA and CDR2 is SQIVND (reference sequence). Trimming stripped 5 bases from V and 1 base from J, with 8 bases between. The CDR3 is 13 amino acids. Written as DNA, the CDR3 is TGTGCCAGTAGTGACGAAAATAACTATGGCTACACCTTC. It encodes CASSDENNYGYTF.

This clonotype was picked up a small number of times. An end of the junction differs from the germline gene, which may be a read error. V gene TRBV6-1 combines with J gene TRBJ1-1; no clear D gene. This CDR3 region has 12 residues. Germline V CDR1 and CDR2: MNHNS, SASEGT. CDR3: CASREAGIEAFF. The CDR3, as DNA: TGTGCCAGCAGAGAAGCCGGGATTGAAGCTTTCTTT.

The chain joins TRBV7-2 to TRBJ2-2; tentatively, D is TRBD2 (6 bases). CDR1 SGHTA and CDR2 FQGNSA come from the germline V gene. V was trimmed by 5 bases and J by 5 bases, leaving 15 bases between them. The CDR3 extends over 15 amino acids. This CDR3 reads CASSQAGGRTGELFF. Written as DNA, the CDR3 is TGTGCCAGCAGCCAAGCTGGGGGGAGGACCGGGGAGCTGTTTTTT.

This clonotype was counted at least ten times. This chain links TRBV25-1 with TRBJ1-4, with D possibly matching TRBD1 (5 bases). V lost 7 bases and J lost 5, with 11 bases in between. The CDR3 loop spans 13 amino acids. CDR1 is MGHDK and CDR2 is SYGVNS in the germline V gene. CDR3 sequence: CASNRDGNEKLFF. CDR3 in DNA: TGTGCCAGCAACCGGGACGGAAATGAAAAACTGTTTTTT.

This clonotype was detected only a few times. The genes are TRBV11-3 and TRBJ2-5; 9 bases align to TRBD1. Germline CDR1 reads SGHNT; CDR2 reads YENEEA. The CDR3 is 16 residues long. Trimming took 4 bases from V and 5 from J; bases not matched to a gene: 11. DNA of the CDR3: TGTGCCAGCAGCTACAGGGGGCGGGTTGGATTTGAGACCCAGTACTTC. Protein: CASSYRGRVGFETQYF.

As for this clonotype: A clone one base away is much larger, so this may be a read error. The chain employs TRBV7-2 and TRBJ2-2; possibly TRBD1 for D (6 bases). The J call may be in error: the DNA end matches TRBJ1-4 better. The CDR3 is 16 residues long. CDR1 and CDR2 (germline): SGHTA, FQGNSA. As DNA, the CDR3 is TGTGCCAACAGCCCGAGGAGCAGGGGTCGTGGTGAAAAACTGTTTTTT. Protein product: CANSPRSRGRGEKLFF.

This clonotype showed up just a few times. The chain's CDR3 is CASSLTLAGGLETQYF. The CDR3 bases are TGCGCCAGCAGCTTGACTCTGGCGGGGGGCCTAGAGACCCAGTACTTC. The rearrangement links TRBV5-1 to TRBJ2-5; 8 nucleotides line up with TRBD2. Germline lookup yields CDR1 SGHRS and CDR2 YFSETQ. V was clipped by 1 base and J by 4 bases; unmatched bases: 9. This CDR3 spans 16 amino acids.

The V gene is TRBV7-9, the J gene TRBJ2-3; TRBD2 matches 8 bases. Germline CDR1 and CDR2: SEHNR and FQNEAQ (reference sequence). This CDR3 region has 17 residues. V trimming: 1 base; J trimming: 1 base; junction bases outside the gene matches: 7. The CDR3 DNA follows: TGTGCCAGCAGCTTAGTAGTTAGCGGGACCGGCACAGATACGCAGTATTTT. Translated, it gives CASSLVVSGTGTDTQYF.